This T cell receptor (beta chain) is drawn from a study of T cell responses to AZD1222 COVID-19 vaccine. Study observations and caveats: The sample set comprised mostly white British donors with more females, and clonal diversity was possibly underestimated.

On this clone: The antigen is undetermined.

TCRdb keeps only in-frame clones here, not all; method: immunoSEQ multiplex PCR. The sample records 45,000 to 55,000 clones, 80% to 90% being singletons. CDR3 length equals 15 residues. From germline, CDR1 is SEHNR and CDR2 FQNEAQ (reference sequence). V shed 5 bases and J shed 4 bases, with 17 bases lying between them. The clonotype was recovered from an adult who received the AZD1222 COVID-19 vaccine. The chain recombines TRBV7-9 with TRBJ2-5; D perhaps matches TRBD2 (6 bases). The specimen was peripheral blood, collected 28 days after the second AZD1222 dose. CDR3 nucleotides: TGTGCCAGCAGCCGCCTGGGGGGAAGGGGAGAGACCCAGTACTTC. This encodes CASSRLGGRGETQYF.